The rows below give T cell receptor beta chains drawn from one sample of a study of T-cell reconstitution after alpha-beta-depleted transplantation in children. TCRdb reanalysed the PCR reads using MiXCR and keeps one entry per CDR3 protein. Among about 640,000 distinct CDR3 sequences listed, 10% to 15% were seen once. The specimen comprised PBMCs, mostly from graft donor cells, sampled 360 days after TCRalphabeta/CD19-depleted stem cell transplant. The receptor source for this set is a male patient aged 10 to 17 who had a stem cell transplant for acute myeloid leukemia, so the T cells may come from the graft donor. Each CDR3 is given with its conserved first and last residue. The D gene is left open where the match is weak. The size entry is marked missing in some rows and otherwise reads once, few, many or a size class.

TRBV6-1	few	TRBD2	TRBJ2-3	CASTQRLASDTQYF	TGTGCCAGCACCCAACGACTAGCATCAGATACGCAGTATTTT
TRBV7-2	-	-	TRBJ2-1	CASSLAKGTYNEQFF	TGTGCCAGCAGCTTAGCTAAGGGAACCTACAATGAGCAGTTCTTC
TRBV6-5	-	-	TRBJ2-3	CASSYWGAPGTDTQYF	TGTGCCAGCAGTTACTGGGGGGCGCCGGGCACAGATACGCAGTATTTT
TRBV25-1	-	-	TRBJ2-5	CASTGPRTVQGTQYF	TGTGCCAGCACCGGACCACGAACGGTACAAGGCACCCAGTACTTC
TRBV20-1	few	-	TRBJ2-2	CSAGEDAGELFF	TGCAGTGCCGGAGAGGACGCCGGGGAGCTGTTTTTT
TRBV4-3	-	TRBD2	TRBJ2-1	CASSQLAGGRGEQFF	TGCGCCAGCAGCCAGCTAGCGGGAGGAAGGGGTGAGCAGTTCTTC
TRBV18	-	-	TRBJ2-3	CASSPVAGPRTDTQYF	TGTGCCAGCTCCCCCGTCGCCGGACCACGCACAGATACGCAGTATTTT
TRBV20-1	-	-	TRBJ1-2	CSASPDRPINYGYTF	TGCAGTGCCTCACCAGACAGACCGATTAACTATGGCTACACCTTC
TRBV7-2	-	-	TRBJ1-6	CAMSPGALYF	TGTGCCATGAGCCCTGGGGCCCTCTACTTT
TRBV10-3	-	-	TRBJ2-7	CAAQGGVWYEQYF	TGTGCCGCCCAGGGGGGGGTTTGGTACGAGCAGTACTTC
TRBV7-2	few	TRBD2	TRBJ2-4	CASSTDLGGRYIQYF	TGTGCCAGCAGCACCGACCTGGGCGGGAGATACATTCAGTACTTC
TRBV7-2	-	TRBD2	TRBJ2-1	CASSLRLLAGIYNEQFF	TGTGCCAGCAGCTTACGACTACTAGCGGGCATATACAATGAGCAGTTCTTC
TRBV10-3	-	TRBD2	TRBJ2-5	CAISARGKAGGTEETQYF	TGTGCCATCAGTGCAAGGGGGAAAGCGGGAGGGACGGAGGAGACCCAGTACTTC
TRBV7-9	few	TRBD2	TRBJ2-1	CASSSLAGSSYNEQFF	TGTGCCAGCAGCTCTCTAGCGGGGAGCTCCTACAATGAGCAGTTCTTC
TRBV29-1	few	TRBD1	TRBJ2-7	CSVRDRGTSYEQYF	TGCAGCGTCCGAGACAGGGGGACTTCCTACGAGCAGTACTTC
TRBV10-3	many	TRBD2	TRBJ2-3	CAITGGPHNTDTQYF	TGTGCCATCACGGGGGGACCCCACAACACAGATACGCAGTATTTT
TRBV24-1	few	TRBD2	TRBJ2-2	CATGMLGLAGEGTGELFF	TGTGCCACCGGTATGCTAGGGCTAGCGGGAGAAGGGACCGGGGAGCTGTTTTTT
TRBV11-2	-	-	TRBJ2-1	CASSLVYYNEQFF	TGTGCCAGCAGCTTAGTCTACTACAATGAGCAGTTCTTC
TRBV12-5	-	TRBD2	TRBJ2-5	CASGFDTKERGHRETQYF	TGTGCTAGTGGTTTCGACACTAAGGAGCGGGGTCATCGAGAGACCCAGTACTTC
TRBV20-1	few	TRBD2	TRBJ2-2	CSATRLAGGPSLNTGELFF	TGCAGTGCTACCCGACTAGCGGGAGGCCCGAGTCTGAACACCGGGGAGCTGTTTTTT
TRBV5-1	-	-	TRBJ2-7	CASGGRVPGDEQYF	TGCGCCAGCGGCGGCCGGGTCCCAGGGGACGAGCAGTACTTC
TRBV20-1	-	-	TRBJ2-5	CSASPGAETQYF	TGCAGTGCTAGCCCCGGGGCAGAGACCCAGTACTTC
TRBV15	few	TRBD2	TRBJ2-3	CATSRGRPTSGNTDTQYF	TGTGCCACCAGCAGAGGCAGGCCGACTAGCGGGAACACAGATACGCAGTATTTT
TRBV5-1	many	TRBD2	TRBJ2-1	CASSLVLAGEDEQFF	TGCGCCAGCAGCTTGGTCCTAGCGGGGGAAGATGAGCAGTTCTTC
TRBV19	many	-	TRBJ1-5	CASSIEGRSNQPQHF	TGTGCCAGTAGTATAGAAGGCCGGAGCAATCAGCCCCAGCATTTT
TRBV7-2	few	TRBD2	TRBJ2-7	CASSPVGLAVYEQYF	TGTGCCAGCAGCCCCGTCGGACTAGCAGTCTACGAGCAGTACTTC
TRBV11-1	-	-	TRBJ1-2	CASSLVGGGAHSPYYGYTF	TGTGCCAGCAGCTTAGTAGGAGGGGGGGCCCACTCCCCATACTATGGCTACACCTTC
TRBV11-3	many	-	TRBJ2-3	CASSLDRLDTQYF	TGTGCCAGCAGCTTAGACAGGTTGGATACGCAGTATTTT
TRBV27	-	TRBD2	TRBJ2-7	CASGGAGGPYEQYF	TGTGCCAGCGGGGGAGCGGGAGGGCCCTACGAGCAGTACTTC
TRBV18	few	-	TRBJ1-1	CASSAGRGYTEAFF	TGTGCCAGCTCAGCCGGTAGGGGTTACACTGAAGCTTTCTTT
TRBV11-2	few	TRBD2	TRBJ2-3	CASSGPGLAGFLPTDTQYF	TGTGCCAGCAGCGGACCGGGACTAGCGGGATTCCTTCCCACAGATACGCAGTATTTT
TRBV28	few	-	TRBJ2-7	CASSLWGGPYEQYF	TGTGCCAGCAGTTTATGGGGCGGACCCTACGAGCAGTACTTC
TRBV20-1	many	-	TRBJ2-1	CSAREPWLMRPYNEQFF	TGCAGTGCTAGAGAACCTTGGCTCATGAGGCCCTACAATGAGCAGTTCTTC
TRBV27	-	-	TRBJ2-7	CASSPLLRDKNSYEQYF	TGTGCCAGCAGTCCCCTTCTCCGGGACAAGAACTCCTACGAGCAGTACTTC
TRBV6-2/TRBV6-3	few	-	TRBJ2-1	CASSYSRAEIDEQFF	TGTGCCAGCAGTTACTCCAGGGCGGAGATAGATGAGCAGTTCTTC
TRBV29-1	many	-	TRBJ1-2	CSVVAGDGYTF	TGCAGCGTTGTAGCGGGGGATGGCTACACCTTC
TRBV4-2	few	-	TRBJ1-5	CASSQYEVWDQPQHF	TGTGCCAGCAGCCAATACGAGGTATGGGATCAGCCCCAGCATTTT
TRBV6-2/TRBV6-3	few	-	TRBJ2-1	CASKLGAEGGVDNEQFF	TGTGCCAGCAAATTAGGAGCGGAAGGTGGGGTTGACAATGAGCAGTTCTTC
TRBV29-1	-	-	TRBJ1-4	CSVGGFPNEKLFF	TGCAGCGTTGGAGGGTTCCCTAATGAAAAACTGTTTTTT
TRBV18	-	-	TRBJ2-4	CASSPGAGVDPGYF	TGTGCCAGCTCACCAGGGGCAGGGGTCGACCCTGGGTACTTC
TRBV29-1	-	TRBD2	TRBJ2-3	CSAVGTSGSTDTQYF	TGCAGCGCCGTCGGGACTAGCGGGTCCACAGATACGCAGTATTTT